The rows below give T cell receptor beta chains drawn from one sample of a study of blood T cell repertoires in COVID-19. Data came from immunoSEQ multiplex PCR; TCRdb stores just in-frame clones and leaves some out. The sample records around 100,000 clones, 80% to 90% being singletons. The sequenced material came from PBMCs or T cells enriched from blood (not recorded which). Source of these receptors: a woman aged 45 to 65 who had recovered from COVID-19. Each CDR3 is given with its conserved first and last residue. The D gene is left open where the match is weak. Clone size is stated in some rows and not others, as once, few, many or a class when expanded.

D gene: TRBD1; CDR3 length: 14; V gene: TRBV6-4; J gene: TRBJ1-1; clone size: .; CDR3 protein: CASSDGTGVTEAFF; CDR3 DNA: TGTGCCAGCAGTGACGGGACAGGGGTAACTGAAGCTTTCTTT
D gene: TRBD1; CDR3 length: 14; V gene: TRBV28; J gene: TRBJ1-2; clone size: .; CDR3 protein: CASSLGQGARGYTF; CDR3 DNA: TGTGCCAGCAGTTTGGGACAGGGGGCACGAGGATACACCTTC
D gene: .; CDR3 length: 12; V gene: TRBV30; J gene: TRBJ1-1; clone size: .; CDR3 protein: CAWSVSQTEAFF; CDR3 DNA: TGTGCCTGGAGTGTTTCCCAAACTGAAGCTTTCTTT
D gene: .; CDR3 length: 12; V gene: TRBV30; J gene: TRBJ2-2; clone size: .; CDR3 protein: CAWRPGAGELFF; CDR3 DNA: TGTGCCTGGAGGCCAGGGGCCGGGGAGCTGTTTTTT
D gene: .; CDR3 length: 16; V gene: TRBV2; J gene: TRBJ1-6; clone size: .; CDR3 protein: CAPGGRGQTYNSPLHF; CDR3 DNA: TGTGCCCCCGGAGGGAGGGGTCAGACCTATAATTCACCCCTCCACTTT
D gene: TRBD1; CDR3 length: 16; V gene: TRBV11-2; J gene: TRBJ1-3; clone size: .; CDR3 protein: CASSTTRQGLGNTIYF; CDR3 DNA: TGTGCCAGCAGCACTACCCGACAGGGGCTCGGAAACACCATATATTTT
D gene: TRBD1; CDR3 length: 15; V gene: TRBV19; J gene: TRBJ1-3; clone size: .; CDR3 protein: CASSTGQYSGNTIYF; CDR3 DNA: TGTGCCAGTAGTACGGGACAGTACTCTGGAAACACCATATATTTT
D gene: TRBD1; CDR3 length: 16; V gene: TRBV6-5; J gene: TRBJ1-1; clone size: .; CDR3 protein: CASSYLQGARGTEAFF; CDR3 DNA: TGTGCCAGCAGTTACTTACAGGGGGCGCGCGGGACTGAAGCTTTCTTT
D gene: TRBD2; CDR3 length: 17; V gene: TRBV10-2; J gene: TRBJ2-1; clone size: .; CDR3 protein: CASSDPGGIQAYNEQFF; CDR3 DNA: TGCGCCAGCAGTGACCCCGGGGGGATTCAGGCCTACAATGAGCAGTTCTTC
D gene: .; CDR3 length: 14; V gene: TRBV30; J gene: TRBJ1-2; clone size: .; CDR3 protein: CAWSGGGRNYGYTF; CDR3 DNA: TGTGCCTGGAGTGGGGGGGGGCGAAACTATGGCTACACCTTC
D gene: .; CDR3 length: 13; V gene: TRBV5-8; J gene: TRBJ1-2; clone size: once; CDR3 protein: CASSARVNYGYTF; CDR3 DNA: TGTGCCAGCAGCGCCAGGGTTAACTATGGCTACACCTTC